This T cell receptor beta chain originates from a study of blood T cell repertoires in COVID-19. Study-level information: The study drew acute and convalescent COVID-19 samples from the United States, Italy and Spain. T cells, B-cell-depleted T cells, or PBMCs provided the cDNA or gDNA that served as material.

V was shortened by 4 bases and J by 0 bases, with 16 bases between the two germline ends. This CDR3 has 16 residues. From germline, CDR1 is SGHRS and CDR2 YFSETQ. Per the study methods: For nucleated cells, counts were estimated from reference gene primer amplification. Data came from immunoSEQ multiplex PCR; TCRdb stores just in-frame clones and leaves some out. V and J calls and clone size are as listed in that table; D and trimming were resolved from the DNA. The data contain 110,000 to 150,000 clones, 75% to 90% of them singletons. The receptor was isolated from a human donor in a cohort sampled during active COVID-19. V and J are TRBV5-1 and TRBJ1-1, with D uncertain. Input material: peripheral blood. CDR3 nucleotide sequence: TGCGCCAGCAGCGTAACAGAAACCCACATGAACACTGAAGCTTTCTTT. Its protein is CASSVTETHMNTEAFF.